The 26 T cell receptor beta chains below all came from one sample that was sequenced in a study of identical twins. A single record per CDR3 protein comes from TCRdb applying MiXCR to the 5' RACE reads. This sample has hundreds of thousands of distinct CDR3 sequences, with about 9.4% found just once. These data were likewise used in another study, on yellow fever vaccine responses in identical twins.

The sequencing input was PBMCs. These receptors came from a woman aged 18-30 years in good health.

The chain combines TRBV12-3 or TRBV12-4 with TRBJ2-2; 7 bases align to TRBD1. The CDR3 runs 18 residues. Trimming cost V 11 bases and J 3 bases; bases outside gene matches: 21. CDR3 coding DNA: TGTGCCCTCAGTTTAGCGTGGGGTGAGGGGGCGGACACCGGGGAGCTGTTTTTT. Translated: CALSLAWGEGADTGELFF.

CDR3 DNA: TGTGCCAGCAGCCAAGAGACCGATACGCAGTATTTT. Translating it yields CASSQETDTQYF. This sequence joins TRBV3-1 and TRBJ2-3; D gene uncertain. The CDR3 consists of 12 residues. Germline V gives CDR1 LGHDT, CDR2 YNNKEL (reference sequence). The V end lost 0 bases, the J end lost 6 bases, and 4 bases lay between the germline ends.

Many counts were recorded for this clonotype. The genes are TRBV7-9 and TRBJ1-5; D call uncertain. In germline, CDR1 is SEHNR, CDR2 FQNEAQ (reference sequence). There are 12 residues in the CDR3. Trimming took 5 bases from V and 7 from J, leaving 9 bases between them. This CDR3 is CASSLLDQPQHF. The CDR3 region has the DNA TGTGCCAGCAGCCTACTTGACCAGCCCCAGCATTTT.

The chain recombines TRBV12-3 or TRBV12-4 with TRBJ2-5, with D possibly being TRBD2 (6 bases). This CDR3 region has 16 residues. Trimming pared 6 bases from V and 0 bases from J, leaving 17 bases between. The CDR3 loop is CASSGWEDPYQETQYF. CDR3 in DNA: TGTGCCAGCAGCGGGTGGGAGGACCCCTACCAAGAGACCCAGTACTTC.

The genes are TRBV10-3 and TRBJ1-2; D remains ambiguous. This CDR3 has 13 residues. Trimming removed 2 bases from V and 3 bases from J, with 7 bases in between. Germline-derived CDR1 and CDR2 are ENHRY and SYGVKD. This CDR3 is CAISEKADYGYTF. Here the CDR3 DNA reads TGTGCCATCAGTGAGAAGGCAGACTATGGCTACACCTTC.

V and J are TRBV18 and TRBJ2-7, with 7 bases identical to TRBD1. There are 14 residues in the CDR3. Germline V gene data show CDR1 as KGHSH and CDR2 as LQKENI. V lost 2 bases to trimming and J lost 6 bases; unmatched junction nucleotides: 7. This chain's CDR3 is CASSPRTGPSEQYF. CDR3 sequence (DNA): TGTGCCAGCTCACCAAGGACAGGTCCGAGCGAGCAGTACTTC.

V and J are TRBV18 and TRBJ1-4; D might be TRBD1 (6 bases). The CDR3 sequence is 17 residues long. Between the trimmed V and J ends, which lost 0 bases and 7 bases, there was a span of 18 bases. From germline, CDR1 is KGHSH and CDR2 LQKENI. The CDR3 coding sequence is TGTGCCAGCTCACCACCGAGTCCGGGGGCGGAGAGTGAAAAACTGTTTTTT. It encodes CASSPPSPGAESEKLFF. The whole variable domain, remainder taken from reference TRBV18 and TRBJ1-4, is NAGVMQNPRHLVRRRGQEARLRCSPMKGHSHVYWYRQLPEEGLKFMVYLQKENIIDESGMPKERFSAEFPKEGPSILRIQQVVRGDSAAYFCASSPPSPGAESEKLFFGSGTQLSVL.

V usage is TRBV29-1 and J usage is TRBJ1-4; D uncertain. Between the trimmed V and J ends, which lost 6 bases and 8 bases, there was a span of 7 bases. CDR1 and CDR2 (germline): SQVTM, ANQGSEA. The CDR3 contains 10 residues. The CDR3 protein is CSVYIEKLFF. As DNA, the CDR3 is TGCAGCGTCTACATAGAAAAACTGTTTTTT.

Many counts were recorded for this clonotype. CDR3 region: CASGQAAKNIQYF. In nucleotides, the CDR3 is TGTGCCAGCGGGCAGGCGGCCAAAAACATTCAGTACTTC. The V gene is TRBV6-2 or TRBV6-3, the J gene TRBJ2-4; the D is unclear. The V gene's germline CDR1 is MNHEY and CDR2 SVGEGT. CDR3 length: 13 amino acids. V was pared by 8 bases and J by 1 base, with 9 bases between.

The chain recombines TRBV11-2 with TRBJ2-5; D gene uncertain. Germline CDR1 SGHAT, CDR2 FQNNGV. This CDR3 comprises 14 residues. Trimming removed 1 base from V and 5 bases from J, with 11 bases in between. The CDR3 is CASSLVGLHETQYF. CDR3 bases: TGTGCCAGCAGCTTAGTCGGATTGCATGAGACCCAGTACTTC.

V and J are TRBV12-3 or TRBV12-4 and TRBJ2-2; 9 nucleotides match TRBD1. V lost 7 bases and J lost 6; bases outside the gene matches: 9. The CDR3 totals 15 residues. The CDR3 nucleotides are TGTGCCAGCATTCGAACAGGGGGCTTGGCCGGGGAGCTGTTTTTT. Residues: CASIRTGGLAGELFF.

The DNA for the CDR3 is TGCAGTGCTAGAGCACTACTAGCGGGGGCTAACAATGAGCAGTTCTTC. This encodes CSARALLAGANNEQFF. This chain joins TRBV20-1 and TRBJ2-1, with TRBD2 matching over 11 bases. This CDR3 spans 16 amino acids. Germline trimming cut 1 base from V and 5 bases from J; bases unmatched to any gene: 7. Looked up from germline, CDR1 is DFQATT and CDR2 is SNEGSKA (reference sequence).

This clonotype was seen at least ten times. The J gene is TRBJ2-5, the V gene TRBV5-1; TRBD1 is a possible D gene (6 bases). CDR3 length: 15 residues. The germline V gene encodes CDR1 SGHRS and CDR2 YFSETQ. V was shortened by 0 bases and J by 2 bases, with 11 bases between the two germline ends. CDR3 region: CASSLVPGQQETQYF. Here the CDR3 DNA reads TGCGCCAGCAGCTTGGTCCCTGGACAGCAAGAGACCCAGTACTTC.

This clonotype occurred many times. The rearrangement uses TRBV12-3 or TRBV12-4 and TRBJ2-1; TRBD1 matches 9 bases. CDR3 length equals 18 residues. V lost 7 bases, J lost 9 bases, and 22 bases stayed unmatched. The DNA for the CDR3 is TGTGCCAGCAAACTGGACAGGGGAGCGGTCCCCACCCGGGTTGAGCAGTTCTTC. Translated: CASKLDRGAVPTRVEQFF.

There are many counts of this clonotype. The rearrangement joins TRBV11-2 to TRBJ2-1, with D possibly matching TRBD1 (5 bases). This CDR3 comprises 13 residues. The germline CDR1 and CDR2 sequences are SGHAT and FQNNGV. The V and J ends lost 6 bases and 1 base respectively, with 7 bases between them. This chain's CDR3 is CASRPGSYNEQFF. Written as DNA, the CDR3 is TGTGCCAGCAGACCAGGGTCCTACAATGAGCAGTTCTTC.

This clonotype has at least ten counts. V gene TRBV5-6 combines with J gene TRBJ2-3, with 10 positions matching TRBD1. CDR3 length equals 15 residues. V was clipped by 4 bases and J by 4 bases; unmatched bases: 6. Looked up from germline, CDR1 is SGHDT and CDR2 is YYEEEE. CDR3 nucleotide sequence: TGTGCCAGCAGCCCGGGACAGGGGAGGGCAGATACGCAGTATTTT. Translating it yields CASSPGQGRADTQYF.

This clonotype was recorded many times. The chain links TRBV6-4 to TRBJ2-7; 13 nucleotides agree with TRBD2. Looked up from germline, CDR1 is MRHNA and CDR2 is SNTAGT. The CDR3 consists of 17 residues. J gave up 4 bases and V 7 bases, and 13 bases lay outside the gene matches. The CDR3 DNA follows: TGTGCCAGCATCAAGCCCGGGACTAGCGGGGCCCCATACGAGCAGTACTTC. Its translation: CASIKPGTSGAPYEQYF.

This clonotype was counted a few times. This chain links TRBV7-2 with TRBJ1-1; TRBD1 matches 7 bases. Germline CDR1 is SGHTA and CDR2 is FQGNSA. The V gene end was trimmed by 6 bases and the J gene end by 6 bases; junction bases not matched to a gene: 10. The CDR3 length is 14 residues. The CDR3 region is CASRASGGVPEAFF. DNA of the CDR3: TGTGCCAGCAGGGCCTCAGGGGGGGTACCTGAAGCTTTCTTT.

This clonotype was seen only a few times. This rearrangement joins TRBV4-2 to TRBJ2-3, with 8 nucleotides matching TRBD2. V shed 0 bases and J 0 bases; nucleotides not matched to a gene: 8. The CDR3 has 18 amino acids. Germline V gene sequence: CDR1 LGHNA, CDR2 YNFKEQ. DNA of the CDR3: TGTGCCAGCAGCCAAGATCCCGGACTAGCAGATAGCACAGATACGCAGTATTTT. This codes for CASSQDPGLADSTDTQYF.

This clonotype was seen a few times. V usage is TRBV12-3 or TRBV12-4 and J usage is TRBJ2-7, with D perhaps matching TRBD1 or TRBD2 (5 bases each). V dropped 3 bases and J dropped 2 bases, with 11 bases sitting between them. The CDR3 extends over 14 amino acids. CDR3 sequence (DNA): TGTGCCAGCAGTTTTACGGGACGAACCTACGAGCAGTACTTC. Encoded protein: CASSFTGRTYEQYF.

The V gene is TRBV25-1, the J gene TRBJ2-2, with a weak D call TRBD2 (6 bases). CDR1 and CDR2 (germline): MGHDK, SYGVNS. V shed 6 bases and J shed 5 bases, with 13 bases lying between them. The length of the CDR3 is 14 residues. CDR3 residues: CASRPSAGTGELFF. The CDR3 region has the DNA TGTGCCAGCAGACCTAGCGCGGGGACCGGGGAGCTGTTTTTT. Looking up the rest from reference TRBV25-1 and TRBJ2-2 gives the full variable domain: EADIYQTPRYLVIGTGKKITLECSQTMGHDKMYWYQQDPGMELHLIHYSYGVNSTEKGDLSSESTVSRIRTEHFPLTLESARPSHTSQYLCASRPSAGTGELFFGEGSRLTVL.

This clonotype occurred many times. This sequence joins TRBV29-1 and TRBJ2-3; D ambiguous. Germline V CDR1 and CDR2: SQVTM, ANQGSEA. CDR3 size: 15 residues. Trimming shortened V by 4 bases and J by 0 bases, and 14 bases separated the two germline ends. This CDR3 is CSVGFPLGSTDTQYF. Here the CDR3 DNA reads TGCAGCGTTGGTTTCCCTCTCGGGAGCACAGATACGCAGTATTTT.

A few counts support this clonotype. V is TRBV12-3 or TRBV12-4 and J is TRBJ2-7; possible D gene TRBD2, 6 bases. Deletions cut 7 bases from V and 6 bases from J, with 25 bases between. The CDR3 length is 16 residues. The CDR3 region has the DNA TGTGCCAGCACCCTCAGAGGAGAAGCGGGCCTCCTCGAGCAGTACTTC. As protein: CASTLRGEAGLLEQYF.

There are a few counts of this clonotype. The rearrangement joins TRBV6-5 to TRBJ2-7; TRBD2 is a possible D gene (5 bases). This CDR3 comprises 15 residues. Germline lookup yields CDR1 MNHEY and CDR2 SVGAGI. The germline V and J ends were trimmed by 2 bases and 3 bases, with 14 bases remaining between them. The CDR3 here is CASSYESGTFYEQYF. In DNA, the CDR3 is TGTGCCAGCAGTTACGAGAGCGGAACATTCTACGAGCAGTACTTC.

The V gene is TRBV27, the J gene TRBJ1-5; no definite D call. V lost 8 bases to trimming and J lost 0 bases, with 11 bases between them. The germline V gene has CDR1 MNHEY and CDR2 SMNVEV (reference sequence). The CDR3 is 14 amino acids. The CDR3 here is CASREGFSNQPQHF. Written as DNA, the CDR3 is TGTGCCAGCCGAGAAGGGTTTAGCAATCAGCCCCAGCATTTT.

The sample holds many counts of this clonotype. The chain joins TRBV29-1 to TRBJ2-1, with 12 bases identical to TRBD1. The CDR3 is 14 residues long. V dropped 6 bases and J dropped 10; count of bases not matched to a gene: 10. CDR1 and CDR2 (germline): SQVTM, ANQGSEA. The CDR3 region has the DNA TGCAGCGTGGACCGGGACAGGGGGCCGGAGGAGCAGTTCTTC. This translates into CSVDRDRGPEEQFF.